This T cell receptor (beta chain) was recorded in a study of blood T cell repertoires in COVID-19. Study-level background: The United States, Italy and Spain provided the acute and convalescent COVID-19 samples. Nucleic acid was either cDNA or gDNA, and it came from T cells, B-cell-depleted T cells, or PBMCs.

Enrolment of Seattle patients took place during active infection, and they were followed longitudinally. The CDR3 covers 12 residues. Germline V lookup: CDR1 MNHEY, CDR2 SVGAGI. Trimming pared 5 bases from V and 2 bases from J, leaving 6 bases between. Per the original data handling: Reference gene primers were amplified, and this amplification served to estimate nucleated cell counts. TCRdb's table, derived via immunoSEQ multiplex PCR, lists solely in-frame clones and lacks some. The DNA was the basis for D and trimming; V, J and clone size are from that table. The table records roughly 380,000 clones, roughly 90% of them present only once. This clone is a singleton in its sample.

The chain joins TRBV6-5 to TRBJ1-1; the D is unclear. Sequenced: peripheral blood. The TCR was taken from a woman aged 55-70 years with COVID-19, enrolled during active disease. CDR3 sequence (DNA): TGTGCCAGCAGTCTAACTAACACTGAAGCTTTCTTT. Translation gives CASSLTNTEAFF.